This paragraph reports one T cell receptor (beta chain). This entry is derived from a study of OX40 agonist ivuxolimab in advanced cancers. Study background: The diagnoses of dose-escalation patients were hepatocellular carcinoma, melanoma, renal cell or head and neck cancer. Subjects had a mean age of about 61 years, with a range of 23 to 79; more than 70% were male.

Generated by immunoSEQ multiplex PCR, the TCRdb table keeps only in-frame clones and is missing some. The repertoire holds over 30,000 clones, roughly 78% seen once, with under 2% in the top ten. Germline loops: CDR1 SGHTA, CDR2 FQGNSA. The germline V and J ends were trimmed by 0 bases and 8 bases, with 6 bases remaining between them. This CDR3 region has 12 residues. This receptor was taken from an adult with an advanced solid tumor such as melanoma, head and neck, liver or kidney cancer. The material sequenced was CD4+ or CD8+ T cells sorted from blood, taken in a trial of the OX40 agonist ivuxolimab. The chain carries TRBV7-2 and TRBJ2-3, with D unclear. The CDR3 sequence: CASSLAFVTQYF. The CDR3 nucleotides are TGTGCCAGCAGCTTAGCGTTCGTTACGCAGTATTTT.